This TCR beta chain originates from a study of cytomegalovirus exposure and HLA in healthy donors. The PCR ran on 60 Vbeta and 13 Jbeta primers. The repertoire was sequenced with immunoSEQ multiplex PCR; TCRdb's copy has only in-frame clones and lacks some. Its listing shows 90,000 to 130,000 clones. Sequencing was carried out using PBMCs. This sequence originates from a young man in good health and CMV-seronegative.

In DNA, the CDR3 is TGTGCCAGCAGTACCACAGGGTTGGGTCAGCCCCAGCATTTT. As protein: CASSTTGLGQPQHF. The rearrangement links TRBV2 to TRBJ1-5, with D perhaps matching TRBD1 (6 bases). CDR1 and CDR2 from the germline V gene are SNHLY and FYNNEI. This CDR3 has 14 amino acids. V dropped 5 bases and J dropped 6 bases, with 14 bases sitting between them.